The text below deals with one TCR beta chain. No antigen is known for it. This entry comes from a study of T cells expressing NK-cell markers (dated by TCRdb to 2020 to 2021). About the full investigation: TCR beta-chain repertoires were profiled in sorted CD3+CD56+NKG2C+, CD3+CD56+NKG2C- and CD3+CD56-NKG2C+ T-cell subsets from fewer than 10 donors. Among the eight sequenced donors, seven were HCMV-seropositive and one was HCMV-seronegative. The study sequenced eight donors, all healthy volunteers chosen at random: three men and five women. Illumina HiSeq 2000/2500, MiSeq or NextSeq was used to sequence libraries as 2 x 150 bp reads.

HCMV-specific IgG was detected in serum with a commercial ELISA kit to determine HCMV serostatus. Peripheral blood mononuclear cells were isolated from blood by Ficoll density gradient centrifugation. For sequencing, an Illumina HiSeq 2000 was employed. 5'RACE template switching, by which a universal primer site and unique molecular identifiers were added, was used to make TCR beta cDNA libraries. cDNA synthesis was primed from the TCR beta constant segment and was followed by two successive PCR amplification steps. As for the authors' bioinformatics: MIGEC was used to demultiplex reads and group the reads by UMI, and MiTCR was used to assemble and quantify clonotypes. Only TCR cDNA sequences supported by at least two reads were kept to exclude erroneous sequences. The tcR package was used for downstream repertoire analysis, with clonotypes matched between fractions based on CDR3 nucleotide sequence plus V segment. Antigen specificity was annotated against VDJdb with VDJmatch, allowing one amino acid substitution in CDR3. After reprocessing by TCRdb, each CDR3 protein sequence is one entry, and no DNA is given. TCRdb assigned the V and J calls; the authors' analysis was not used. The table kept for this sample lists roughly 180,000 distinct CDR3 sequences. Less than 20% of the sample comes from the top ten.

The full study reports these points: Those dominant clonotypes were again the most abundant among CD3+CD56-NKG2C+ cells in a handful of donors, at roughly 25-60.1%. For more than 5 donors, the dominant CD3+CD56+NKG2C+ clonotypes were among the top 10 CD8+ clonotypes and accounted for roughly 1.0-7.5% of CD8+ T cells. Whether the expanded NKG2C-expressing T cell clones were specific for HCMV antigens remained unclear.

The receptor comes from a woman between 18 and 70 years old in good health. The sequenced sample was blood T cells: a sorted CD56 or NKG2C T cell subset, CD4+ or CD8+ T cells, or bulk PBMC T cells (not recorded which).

The CDR3 region reads CASSSDSHEQYF. The rearranged chain carries TRBV18 and TRBJ2-7. CDR1 KGHSH and CDR2 LQKENI are derived from the germline V gene. Its CDR3 holds 12 amino acids, cysteine through phenylalanine. No DNA has been recorded.